This T cell receptor (beta chain) was sequenced during a study of shared clonotypes between healthy human individuals. V lost 6 bases and J lost 5; bases outside the gene matches: 3. CDR1 is SQVTM and CDR2 is ANQGSEA in the germline V gene. This CDR3 spans 11 amino acids. Deep was the level at which the assay was run. Genomic DNA from each subset was divided evenly over several immunoSEQ plates. In the study's own analysis: ImmunoSEQ sequences covered only the junction and lacked quality scores; filtering therefore differed. TCRdb keeps only in-frame clones here, not all; method: immunoSEQ multiplex PCR. For V, J and clone size, that table is used; D and trimming come from the DNA. Of 450,000 to 500,000 clones in the sample, approximately 84% are singletons; the top ten hold 9.5% to 15%.

The sequencing input was PBMCs. The receptor was isolated from a woman aged 35 to 49 in good health. Some clones in this sample may be carry-over from other donors' samples. This chain joins TRBV29-1 and TRBJ1-1, with 7 nucleotides matching TRBD1. The CDR3 loop reads CSVQGQTEAFF. DNA for the CDR3: TGCAGCGTCCAGGGACAGACTGAAGCTTTCTTT.